This T cell receptor (beta chain) is from a study of blood T cell repertoires in COVID-19. About the study: Acute and convalescent COVID-19 specimens originated in the United States, Italy and Spain.

Original methodology: The assay estimated nucleated cells by amplifying reference gene primers. Libraries were prepared by immunoSEQ multiplex PCR; TCRdb keeps only in-frame clonotypes and omits some of them. From that table come the V and J calls and clone size; the DNA was used to work out D and trimming. The sample consists of 250,000 or so clones, 80% to 90% of them appearing once. Cohort allocation depended upon clinical history that participants reported. Up to 2 weeks before entering the study, exposed participants had met a COVID-19 case. This CDR3 is 14 amino acids long. Germline lookup yields CDR1 SGHDT and CDR2 YYEEEE. V was clipped by 0 bases and J by 3 bases, with 9 bases between them.

The chain has TRBV5-6 and TRBJ1-2; weak D call: TRBD1 (5 bases). The receptor was derived from a woman in her 50s who had been exposed to COVID-19. The source material was PBMCs or T cells enriched from blood (not recorded which). Here the CDR3 DNA reads TGTGCCAGCAGCTTGGGGGCGGGGGACTATGGCTACACCTTC. This sequence encodes CASSLGAGDYGYTF.